The 8 T cell receptor beta chains below were found in one sample sequenced in a study of T-cell reconstitution after alpha-beta-depleted transplantation in children. A library of TCRbeta sequences, prepared with unique molecular identifiers, was generated. One entry per CDR3 protein results from TCRdb running MiXCR on the PCR reads. The sample has almost 600,000 distinct CDR3 sequences, 25% to 30% seen once. The sample here was PBMCs, taken before TCRalphabeta/CD19-depleted stem cell transplant. The receptors stem from a boy under two years old with Wiskott-Aldrich syndrome, due to receive a stem cell transplant.

Here the CDR3 reads CSVDTSGRNEQFF. The DNA of the CDR3 is TGCAGCGTTGATACTAGCGGGAGAAATGAGCAGTTCTTC. The rearrangement links TRBV29-1 to TRBJ2-1; 11 nucleotides match TRBD2. Germline V gene data show CDR1 as SQVTM and CDR2 as ANQGSEA. CDR3 length: 13 residues. J was trimmed by 7 bases and V by 3 bases; bases with no gene match: 2.

The CDR3 DNA is TGTGCCAGCAGTCATGACAGGGAATATCAGCCCCAGCATTTT. This translates into CASSHDREYQPQHF. The chain carries TRBV2 and TRBJ1-5; 7 bases fit TRBD1. V shed 5 bases, J shed 5 bases, and the junction held 6 bases outside the gene matches. CDR3 length: 14 amino acids. CDR1 SNHLY and CDR2 FYNNEI come from the germline V gene.

Regarding this clonotype: At one end the junction does not follow the germline gene, possibly because of a read error. This chain links TRBV7-8 with TRBJ2-4, with 8 bases matching TRBD2. Germline-derived CDR1 and CDR2 are SGHVS and FQNEAQ. The CDR3 is 16 amino acids. The CDR3 protein is CASSLAGPGAKNIQYF. CDR3 DNA: TGTGCCAGCAGCCTAGCGGGTCCAGGGGCCAAAAACATTCAGTACTTC.

The chain links TRBV12-3 or TRBV12-4 to TRBJ2-7; 13 bases are a match to TRBD2. CDR3 length: 16 residues. V lost 5 bases and J lost 3; bases outside the gene matches: 7. The CDR3 protein is CASSARTSGSYYEQYF. The CDR3 nucleotides are TGTGCCAGCAGTGCTAGGACTAGCGGGAGTTACTACGAGCAGTACTTC.

The V call is TRBV12-3 or TRBV12-4, the J call TRBJ2-1, with TRBD2 matching over 10 bases. V shed 1 base and J 9 bases; nucleotides not matched to a gene: 9. CDR3 length: 16 amino acids. The DNA for the CDR3 is TGTGCCAGCAGTTTAGGCCTAGCGGGAGTAGTTGGTGAGCAGTTCTTC. This gives the protein CASSLGLAGVVGEQFF.

This clonotype was detected a few times. The V call is TRBV29-1, the J call TRBJ2-5; D uncertain. The CDR3 totals 12 residues. V gave up 1 base and J gave up 5 bases, with 8 bases separating them. Germline CDR1 and CDR2: SQVTM and ANQGSEA. CDR3 region: CSVEGSTETQYF. DNA for the CDR3: TGCAGCGTTGAAGGCAGTACCGAGACCCAGTACTTC.

The chain couples TRBV15 to TRBJ2-3; D may be TRBD1 (5 bases). Trimming stripped 0 bases from V and 11 bases from J, with 15 bases between. This CDR3 is 14 amino acids long. CDR1 LNHNV and CDR2 YYDKDF come from the germline V gene (reference sequence). Here the CDR3 reads CATSRDLEQVGQYF. The CDR3 DNA sequence: TGTGCCACCAGCAGAGATCTGGAACAGGTCGGGCAGTATTTT.

This clonotype was recorded a few times. This sequence joins TRBV20-1 and TRBJ1-1; tentative D call: TRBD1 (5 bases). Germline values: CDR1 DFQATT, CDR2 SNEGSKA (reference sequence). The V gene lost 2 bases and the J gene lost 0 bases, with 10 bases spanning the gap. The CDR3 covers 14 residues. The CDR3 spells CSARFGTLNTEAFF. CDR3 in DNA: TGCAGTGCTAGATTCGGGACCTTGAACACTGAAGCTTTCTTT.